These 28 T cell receptor beta chains share one sample of origin, sequenced in a study of blood T cell repertoires in COVID-19. Sequenced by immunoSEQ multiplex PCR; TCRdb stores in-frame clones only, minus some. This sample carries 110,000 or so clones, around 83% of them seen once, and the ten largest clones take around 5.5%. The specimen sequenced was peripheral blood. These receptors were obtained from a woman aged 55-75 years with COVID-19, enrolled during active disease.

This rearrangement joins TRBV4-3 to TRBJ2-2; TRBD1 agrees at 8 bases. V shed 1 base and J 5 bases; nucleotides not matched to a gene: 9. The germline V gene has CDR1 LGHNA and CDR2 YSLEER. CDR3 size: 17 residues. The CDR3 is CASSQVLNRGSTGELFF. In DNA form, the CDR3 reads TGCGCCAGCAGCCAAGTCTTGAACAGGGGGTCGACCGGGGAGCTGTTTTTT.

The chain links TRBV10-1 to TRBJ2-2; TRBD2 matches 11 bases. J lost 6 bases, V lost 2 bases, and 14 bases had no gene match. Germline-derived CDR1 and CDR2 are WNHNN and SYGVQD (reference sequence). The CDR3 has 19 amino acids. The CDR3 loop reads CASSERAFIAGGPPGELFF. CDR3 coding DNA: TGCGCCAGCAGTGAGCGGGCCTTCATAGCGGGGGGGCCCCCCGGGGAGCTGTTTTTT.

In the case of this clone: Other DNA sequences of this sample code for an identical CDR3. This chain links TRBV6-5 with TRBJ1-2, with 7 bases fitting TRBD1. Unmatched junction bases numbered 0, after V lost 0 bases and J lost 5 bases. This CDR3 contains 13 residues. The germline gives CDR1 MNHEY, CDR2 SVGAGI. CDR3 coding DNA: TGTGCCAGCAGTTACTCGACAGGGTATGGCTACACCTTC. As protein: CASSYSTGYGYTF.

The table lists this clone with a count of one. The chain carries TRBV19 and TRBJ2-2, with 9 bases matching TRBD1. Germline values: CDR1 LNHDA, CDR2 SQIVND (reference sequence). The junction had 9 bases not matched to a gene; V was cut back by 4 bases and J by 6 bases. This CDR3 is 16 amino acids long. The CDR3 loop reads CASSNWDRVRAGELFF. CDR3 coding DNA: TGTGCCAGTAGTAACTGGGACAGGGTTCGTGCCGGGGAGCTGTTTTTT.

CDR3 sequence reads: CASSLGPGGGSGNTIYF. The CDR3 coding sequence is TGTGCCAGCAGCTTAGGTCCAGGGGGCGGCTCTGGAAACACCATATATTTT. The chain recombines TRBV7-2 with TRBJ1-3; 8 bases fit TRBD1. The V segment lost 1 base and the J segment 0 bases; nucleotides outside the gene matches: 5. Germline CDR1 and CDR2: SGHTA and FQGNSA. The CDR3 spans 17 residues.

The chain uses TRBV5-1 and TRBJ1-2, with TRBD1 identical over 10 bases. The CDR3 is 14 residues long. J lost 8 bases, V lost 2 bases, and 6 bases had no gene match. Germline CDR1 SGHRS, CDR2 YFSETQ. The chain's CDR3 is CASSFPTGGDGYTF. CDR3 nucleotides: TGCGCCAGCAGCTTCCCGACAGGGGGCGACGGCTACACCTTC.

The chain has TRBV10-2 and TRBJ1-2; TRBD1 might be the D (6 bases). The CDR3 runs to 13 residues. The V end was cut by 4 bases, the J end by 4 bases, with 10 bases between. CDR1 is WSHSY, CDR2 SAAADI, per germline. CDR3 DNA: TGCGCCAGCAGTGGGGACAAGATCTATGGCTACACCTTC. Translated: CASSGDKIYGYTF.

This clone occurred once. The chain recombines TRBV27 with TRBJ1-1, with 7 bases identical to TRBD1. J was trimmed by 1 base and V by 5 bases; bases with no gene match: 10. Germline V gene data show CDR1 as MNHEY and CDR2 as SMNVEV (reference sequence). There are 16 residues in the CDR3. As DNA, the CDR3 is TGTGCCAGCAGTCTTTGGCCCGGACAGGCGAACACTGAAGCTTTCTTT. Protein: CASSLWPGQANTEAFF.

The chain employs TRBV25-1 and TRBJ2-7; TRBD1 matches 8 bases. Trimming took 7 bases from V and 0 from J; bases not matched to a gene: 5. The germline V gene encodes CDR1 MGHDK and CDR2 SYGVNS. The CDR3 contains 14 residues. This CDR3 is CASTRDRSSYEQYF. The CDR3 DNA sequence: TGTGCCAGCACGCGGGACAGGAGCTCCTACGAGCAGTACTTC.

This clone was recorded once. The V and J genes are TRBV19 and TRBJ1-1; TRBD1 aligns across 8 bases. Germline assignment: CDR1 LNHDA and CDR2 SQIVND (reference sequence). With V trimmed by 3 bases and J by 0 bases, 9 bases remained unmatched. This CDR3 spans 17 amino acids. The CDR3 region is CASSIRIDRGMNTEAFF. The CDR3 DNA sequence: TGTGCCAGTAGTATCCGAATAGACAGGGGAATGAACACTGAAGCTTTCTTT.

The V and J genes are TRBV10-1 and TRBJ1-1, with D maybe TRBD1 (5 bases). Per germline, CDR1 WNHNN and CDR2 SYGVQD (reference sequence). Deletions cut 2 bases from V and 0 bases from J, with 10 bases between. The CDR3 runs 15 residues. CDR3 in amino acids: CASSEMAGMNTEAFF. CDR3 DNA sequence: TGCGCCAGCAGTGAGATGGCAGGGATGAACACTGAAGCTTTCTTT.

The chain carries TRBV11-2 and TRBJ1-6, with unresolved D. The V gene lost 0 bases and the J gene lost 4 bases, with 10 bases spanning the gap. CDR3 length equals 16 residues. Germline V gene lookup returns CDR1 SGHAT and CDR2 FQNNGV. The CDR3: CASSLDRSGYNSPLHF. Here the CDR3 DNA reads TGTGCCAGCAGCTTAGATCGGTCGGGGTATAATTCACCCCTCCACTTT.

CDR3 DNA sequence: TGTGCCAGCAGCCAAGATCCACAGGCCGGGAATTCACCCCTCCACTTT. It specifies CASSQDPQAGNSPLHF. The V call is TRBV4-2, the J call TRBJ1-6, with D possibly matching TRBD1 (5 bases). V was shortened by 0 bases and J by 7 bases, with 13 bases between the two germline ends. The CDR3 loop spans 16 amino acids. Germline V gene data show CDR1 as LGHNA and CDR2 as YNFKEQ.

The CDR3 DNA reads TGTGCCAGCAGGTTACTAGTGGCTTACAATGAGCAGTTCTTC. Encoded protein: CASRLLVAYNEQFF. This chain links TRBV2 with TRBJ2-1; TRBD2 is a possible D gene (5 bases). The CDR3 is 14 residues long. Germline loops: CDR1 SNHLY, CDR2 FYNNEI. V was trimmed by 6 bases and J by 4 bases, leaving 13 bases between them.

V and J are TRBV5-4 and TRBJ2-3, with 7 nucleotides matching TRBD2. There are 15 residues in the CDR3. From germline, CDR1 is SGHNT and CDR2 YYREEE (reference sequence). Unmatched junction bases numbered 5, after V lost 4 bases and J lost 0 bases. The CDR3 here is CASSPASGSTDTQYF. The CDR3 nucleotides are TGTGCCAGCAGCCCTGCTAGCGGCAGCACAGATACGCAGTATTTT.

This clone was recorded a few times. The chain combines TRBV19 with TRBJ1-5, with TRBD1 identical over 9 bases. This CDR3 is 17 amino acids long. V dropped 9 bases and J dropped 1; count of bases not matched to a gene: 13. CDR1 and CDR2 (germline): LNHDA, SQIVND (reference sequence). The CDR3 DNA follows: TGTGCCAGCTCGACAGGGGGATTTGGATTGAGCAATCAGCCCCAGCATTTT. Translation gives CASSTGGFGLSNQPQHF.

The V call is TRBV11-3, the J call TRBJ2-2; D not resolved. The V gene lost 2 bases and the J gene lost 4 bases, with 8 bases spanning the gap. CDR1 is SGHNT, CDR2 YENEEA, per germline. The CDR3 totals 14 residues. The CDR3 sequence: CASSLYGSTGELFF. CDR3 sequence (DNA): TGTGCCAGCAGCTTATACGGGTCCACCGGGGAGCTGTTTTTT.

The chain uses TRBV9 and TRBJ2-7; TRBD1 matches 9 bases. The CDR3 covers 15 residues. Trimming at V came to 2 bases and at J to 3 bases, leaving 6 bases not matched to a gene. Germline V CDR1 and CDR2: SGDLS, YYNGEE. CDR3 amino acids: CASSVAGTGIYEQYF. In DNA, the CDR3 is TGTGCCAGCAGCGTCGCAGGGACAGGGATCTACGAGCAGTACTTC.

The chain joins TRBV7-2 to TRBJ2-7, with 9 bases matching TRBD1. CDR1 and CDR2 from the germline V gene are SGHTA and FQGNSA. The J segment lost 1 base and the V segment lost 5 bases, leaving 6 bases of the junction unmatched. CDR3 length equals 15 residues. The CDR3 DNA sequence: TGTGCCAGCAGCCGGCGACAGGGGGGATCCTACGAGCAGTACTTC. This codes for CASSRRQGGSYEQYF.

The rearrangement joins TRBV30 to TRBJ2-3; 11 nucleotides match TRBD2. Trimming removed 2 bases from V and 0 bases from J; junction bases left unmatched: 16. Germline values: CDR1 GTSNPN, CDR2 SVGIG (reference sequence). The CDR3 has 20 residues. The CDR3 nucleotides read TGTGCCTGGAGTCCCTCAGACATAGCGGGGGGGCCCGGGAGCACAGATACGCAGTATTTT. Protein product: CAWSPSDIAGGPGSTDTQYF.

This clone was seen a single time. A junction boundary mismatches the germline segment, possibly from a read error. The chain joins TRBV7-2 to TRBJ1-5, with D perhaps TRBD1 (6 bases). Germline-derived CDR1 and CDR2 are SGHTA and FQGNSA. This CDR3 has 15 residues. Here the CDR3 reads CASSTHRESSQPQHF. The CDR3 DNA reads TGTGCCAGCAGCACGCACAGGGAAAGCAGTCAGCCCCAGCATTTT.

The chain joins TRBV28 to TRBJ1-3; TRBD1 matches 7 bases. The CDR3 covers 15 residues. Germline lookup yields CDR1 MDHEN and CDR2 SYDVKM. The V segment lost 6 bases and the J segment 2 bases; nucleotides outside the gene matches: 7. The CDR3 bases are TGTGCCAGCAGAACTGACAGGGAGGCTGGAAACACCATATATTTT. This gives the protein CASRTDREAGNTIYF.

The chain joins TRBV7-9 to TRBJ1-6; 10 bases map to TRBD1. V shed 5 bases, J shed 0 bases, and the junction held 4 bases outside the gene matches. In germline, CDR1 is SEHNR, CDR2 FQNEAQ (reference sequence). The CDR3 has 17 amino acids. The CDR3: CASSAGQGSSYNSPLHF. DNA of the CDR3: TGTGCCAGCAGCGCGGGACAGGGGAGCTCCTATAATTCACCCCTCCACTTT. The variable domain in full, completed from reference TRBV7-9 and TRBJ1-6, reads DTGVSQNPRHKITKRGQNVTFRCDPISEHNRLYWYRQTLGQGPEFLTYFQNEAQLEKSRLLSDRFSAERPKGSFSTLEIQRTEQGDSAMYLCASSAGQGSSYNSPLHFGNGTRLTVT.

The chain carries TRBV19 and TRBJ1-3, with 7 nucleotides matching TRBD1. V lost 6 bases, J lost 0 bases, and 14 bases stayed unmatched. Germline assignment: CDR1 LNHDA and CDR2 SQIVND (reference sequence). The CDR3 covers 18 residues. The CDR3 DNA sequence: TGTGCCAGTAGCACCGGGACAGCGCTTGATCTCTCTGGAAACACCATATATTTT. It translates to CASSTGTALDLSGNTIYF.

The genes are TRBV19 and TRBJ2-3, with TRBD1 identical over 9 bases. This CDR3 has 16 residues. The germline gives CDR1 LNHDA, CDR2 SQIVND (reference sequence). With 7 bases clipped from V and 2 bases from J, the junction kept 10 bases outside the gene matches. CDR3 nucleotides: TGTGCCAGTACCTCCCGGGGACAGGGTACCACAGATACGCAGTATTTT. This codes for CASTSRGQGTTDTQYF.

This chain joins TRBV2 and TRBJ2-3, with 7 bases identical to TRBD2. V shed 1 base and J 5 bases; nucleotides not matched to a gene: 6. The CDR3 consists of 15 residues. CDR1 and CDR2 (germline): SNHLY, FYNNEI. The CDR3 bases are TGTGCCAGCAGTGAAGAGCGGGGATCCGAAGATACGCAGTATTTT. The encoded protein is CASSEERGSEDTQYF.

V gene TRBV27 combines with J gene TRBJ1-4; possibly TRBD1 for D (6 bases). V lost 6 bases and J 4 bases, leaving 15 bases between the germline ends. The V gene's germline CDR1 is MNHEY and CDR2 SMNVEV (reference sequence). CDR3 length: 15 amino acids. The CDR3 DNA follows: TGTGCCAGCAGCCTTACAGGGACCCTTAATGAAAAACTGTTTTTT. This sequence encodes CASSLTGTLNEKLFF.

The chain is built from TRBV5-4 and TRBJ1-4; D is perhaps TRBD1 (5 bases). This CDR3 comprises 14 residues. CDR1 SGHNT and CDR2 YYREEE come from the germline V gene (reference sequence). V was cut by 1 base and J by 7 bases, with 11 bases left in between. The DNA of the CDR3 is TGTGCCAGCAGCTTGCCAGGGAGGGGTGAAAAACTGTTTTTT. Its protein is CASSLPGRGEKLFF.